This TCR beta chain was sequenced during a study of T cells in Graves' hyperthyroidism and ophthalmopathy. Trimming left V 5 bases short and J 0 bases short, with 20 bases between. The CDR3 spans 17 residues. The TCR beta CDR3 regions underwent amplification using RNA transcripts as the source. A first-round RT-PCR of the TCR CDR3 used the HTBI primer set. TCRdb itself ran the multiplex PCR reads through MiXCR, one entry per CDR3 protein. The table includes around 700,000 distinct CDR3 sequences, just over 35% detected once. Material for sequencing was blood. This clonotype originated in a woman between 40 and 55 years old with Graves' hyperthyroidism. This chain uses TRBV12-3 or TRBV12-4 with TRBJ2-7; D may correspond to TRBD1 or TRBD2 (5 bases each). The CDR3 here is CASSLRGIRGSSYEQYF. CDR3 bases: TGTGCCAGCAGTCTCCGCGGTATCCGGGGCTCCTCCTACGAGCAGTACTTC.